These 32 T cell receptor beta chains originate from one sample sequenced in a study of blood T cell repertoires in COVID-19. Assay used: immunoSEQ multiplex PCR; TCRdb lists only in-frame clones, some missing. The table has roughly 170,000 clones, about 87% seen once. The material sequenced was peripheral blood. These receptor sequences come from a man in his forties or fifties with active or convalescent COVID-19.

CDR3 sequence reads: CASSLGSTNTGELFF. In DNA form, the CDR3 reads TGTGCCAGTAGTCTGGGCTCAACTAACACCGGGGAGCTGTTTTTT. The genes are TRBV19 and TRBJ2-2, with unresolved D. CDR3 length equals 15 residues. The ends were cut back, 5 bases at V and 2 bases at J, with 12 bases in the middle. Germline assignment: CDR1 LNHDA and CDR2 SQIVND (reference sequence).

This clone was counted a single time. The chain is built from TRBV6-5 and TRBJ1-4; 9 bases agree with TRBD1. V shed 10 bases, J shed 4 bases, and the junction held 7 bases outside the gene matches. CDR3 size: 14 residues. Germline V lookup: CDR1 MNHEY, CDR2 SVGAGI. The CDR3 protein is CATGQGSLNEKLFF. In DNA form, the CDR3 reads TGTGCCACCGGACAGGGGAGCCTTAATGAAAAACTGTTTTTT.

The chain links TRBV30 to TRBJ1-1; a weak D match, TRBD1 (5 bases). Between the trimmed V and J ends, which lost 2 bases and 5 bases, there was a span of 12 bases. Germline V gene sequence: CDR1 GTSNPN, CDR2 SVGIG (reference sequence). CDR3 length: 13 residues. CDR3 sequence reads: CAWSIEGTTEAFF. Written as DNA, the CDR3 is TGTGCCTGGAGTATAGAGGGGACTACTGAAGCTTTCTTT. Combining the CDR3 with reference TRBV30 and TRBJ1-1 gives the whole variable domain SQTIHQWPATLVQPVGSPLSLECTVEGTSNPNLYWYRQAAGRGLQLLFYSVGIGQISSEVPQNLSASRPQDRQFILSSKKLLLSDSGFYLCAWSIEGTTEAFFGQGTRLTVV.

In this sample, this clone turned up a few times. The J gene is TRBJ1-3, the V gene TRBV18; D unresolved. This CDR3 is built from 14 residues. Germline CDR1 reads KGHSH; CDR2 reads LQKENI. Trimming took off 6 bases at V and 0 bases at J, with 9 bases between the two ends. CDR3 amino acids: CASSYDNSGNTIYF. CDR3 nucleotide sequence: TGTGCCAGCTCGTACGACAACTCTGGAAACACCATATATTTT.

The chain carries TRBV19 and TRBJ2-2; 10 positions agree with TRBD1. This CDR3 has 15 amino acids. CDR1 LNHDA and CDR2 SQIVND come from the germline V gene (reference sequence). V shed 6 bases and J 5 bases; nucleotides not matched to a gene: 6. The CDR3 sequence: CASRDPGQGTGELFF. The CDR3 DNA reads as TGTGCCAGTAGGGATCCGGGACAGGGGACCGGGGAGCTGTTTTTT.

The chain has TRBV7-9 and TRBJ2-7; tentatively, D is TRBD1 (7 bases). V lost 2 bases, J lost 0 bases, and 23 bases lay in between. This CDR3 has 19 amino acids. Germline lookup yields CDR1 SEHNR and CDR2 FQNEAQ (reference sequence). The CDR3 region is CASSLQPVGGQTRSYEQYF. The CDR3 DNA follows: TGTGCCAGCAGCTTACAGCCGGTGGGGGGACAGACCCGCTCCTACGAGCAGTACTTC.

The rearrangement uses TRBV7-9 and TRBJ2-5, with 9 nucleotides matching TRBD2. The CDR3 covers 17 residues. Trimming took 5 bases from V and 2 from J; bases not matched to a gene: 12. Germline lookup yields CDR1 SEHNR and CDR2 FQNEAQ (reference sequence). CDR3 amino acids: CASSPALAGPLQETQYF. The CDR3 DNA is TGTGCCAGCAGCCCCGCGCTAGCGGGGCCTTTACAAGAGACCCAGTACTTC. The variable domain in full, completed from reference TRBV7-9 and TRBJ2-5, reads DTGVSQNPRHKITKRGQNVTFRCDPISEHNRLYWYRQTLGQGPEFLTYFQNEAQLEKSRLLSDRFSAERPKGSFSTLEIQRTEQGDSAMYLCASSPALAGPLQETQYFGPGTRLLVL.

V and J are TRBV6-5 and TRBJ2-7; 9 nucleotides agree with TRBD1. J gave up 1 base and V 8 bases, and 9 bases lay outside the gene matches. Germline CDR1 reads MNHEY; CDR2 reads SVGAGI. CDR3 size: 15 residues. In DNA form, the CDR3 reads TGTGCCAGCCGACCCTCCGGGACAGGGTCCTACGAGCAGTACTTC. Amino acid sequence: CASRPSGTGSYEQYF.

J is TRBJ2-2 and V is TRBV19; tentatively, D is TRBD2 (6 bases). Trimming took off 8 bases at V and 1 base at J, with 17 bases between the two ends. The CDR3 extends over 16 amino acids. Per the germline V gene, CDR1 is LNHDA and CDR2 is SQIVND (reference sequence). For the CDR3, the DNA is TGTGCCAGTTCTTCCCAGGGACTTCGGAACACCGGGGAGCTGTTTTTT. It is translated as CASSSQGLRNTGELFF. The entire variable domain, with the rest obtained from reference TRBV19 and TRBJ2-2, is as follows: DGGITQSPKYLFRKEGQNVTLSCEQNLNHDAMYWYRQDPGQGLRLIYYSQIVNDFQKGDIAEGYSVSREKKESFPLTVTSAQKNPTAFYLCASSSQGLRNTGELFFGEGSRLTVL.

The V and J genes are TRBV6-2 or TRBV6-3 and TRBJ2-7, with a weak D call TRBD2 (7 bases). Germline V gene lookup returns CDR1 MNHEY and CDR2 SVGEGT. The CDR3 spans 18 residues. The V end lost 0 bases, the J end lost 4 bases, and 22 bases lay between the germline ends. Here the CDR3 reads CASSYSNMRRRGAYEQYF. As DNA, the CDR3 is TGTGCCAGCAGTTACTCGAACATGAGGCGTCGGGGGGCTTACGAGCAGTACTTC.

The CDR3: CASSRRDRGLRGPQHF. CDR3 in DNA: TGTGCCAGCAGCCGCCGGGACAGGGGCCTTCGGGGGCCCCAGCATTTT. V gene TRBV7-8 combines with J gene TRBJ1-5; 10 bases agree with TRBD1. Germline V gives CDR1 SGHVS, CDR2 FQNEAQ. V dropped 5 bases and J dropped 9; count of bases not matched to a gene: 13. The CDR3 sequence is 16 residues long.

The chain combines TRBV7-8 with TRBJ2-2; a possible D gene is TRBD1 (5 bases). The CDR3 runs to 15 residues. Trimming took 5 bases from V and 0 from J, leaving 10 bases between them. From germline, CDR1 is SGHVS and CDR2 FQNEAQ. CDR3 sequence (DNA): TGTGCCAGCAGCATCAGGGCTTCGAACACCGGGGAGCTGTTTTTT. Translated: CASSIRASNTGELFF.

The chain recombines TRBV7-6 with TRBJ2-7; D unresolved. The CDR3 length is 13 residues. V gave up 5 bases and J gave up 3 bases, with 11 bases separating them. Germline assignment: CDR1 SGHVS and CDR2 FNYEAQ. In DNA form, the CDR3 reads TGTGCCAGCAGCCCCTCTGCCGGCTACGAGCAGTACTTC. This encodes CASSPSAGYEQYF.

This sequence joins TRBV11-2 and TRBJ2-7; TRBD2 matches 9 bases. Germline assignment: CDR1 SGHAT and CDR2 FQNNGV. The V gene end was trimmed by 1 base and the J gene end by 10 bases; junction bases not matched to a gene: 5. CDR3 size: 13 residues. The CDR3 spells CASSLAPSGVQYF. The CDR3 nucleotides are TGTGCCAGCAGCTTAGCCCCTAGCGGGGTCCAGTACTTC.

The chain couples TRBV28 to TRBJ1-4, with TRBD1 matching 7 bases. Germline CDR1 and CDR2: MDHEN and SYDVKM. The V gene end was trimmed by 7 bases and the J gene end by 1 base; junction bases not matched to a gene: 12. CDR3 size: 17 residues. CDR3 in amino acids: CASNLETGKGTNEKLFF. The CDR3 bases are TGTGCCAGCAATCTTGAGACAGGGAAAGGAACTAATGAAAAACTGTTTTTT.

The V and J genes are TRBV5-8 and TRBJ2-7, with D perhaps matching TRBD1 (6 bases). This CDR3 has 14 residues. V lost 4 bases, J lost 7 bases, and 18 bases lay in between. Germline CDR1 SGHTS, CDR2 YDEGEE. CDR3 DNA: TGTGCCAGCAGCACGCAAAACAGGGTTTGGGAGCAGTACTTC. Its translation is CASSTQNRVWEQYF.

The V and J genes are TRBV28 and TRBJ2-7; 11 bases match TRBD2. Trimming took 7 bases from V and 4 from J; bases not matched to a gene: 3. CDR1 and CDR2 (germline): MDHEN, SYDVKM. This CDR3 region has 13 residues. DNA of the CDR3: TGTGCCAGCACAGGGACTAGCGGTTACGAGCAGTACTTC. Translating it yields CASTGTSGYEQYF.

This clone was recorded only once. The chain combines TRBV7-9 with TRBJ1-2; 8 positions agree with TRBD1. Per germline, CDR1 SEHNR and CDR2 FQNEAQ (reference sequence). V lost 5 bases and J lost 4; bases outside the gene matches: 3. The CDR3 is 13 residues long. The CDR3 DNA follows: TGTGCCAGCAGCCTCCAGGGGGCCTATGGCTACACCTTC. Residues: CASSLQGAYGYTF.

The V gene is TRBV7-2, the J gene TRBJ2-1, with 14 bases lining up with TRBD2. Germline trimming cut 2 bases from V and 5 bases from J; bases unmatched to any gene: 8. The CDR3 has 18 amino acids. The germline V gene has CDR1 SGHTA and CDR2 FQGNSA. In nucleotides, the CDR3 is TGTGCCAGCAGCTTATACCGACTAGCGGGGGGGCTAGACAATGAGCAGTTCTTC. This translates into CASSLYRLAGGLDNEQFF.

The chain is built from TRBV19 and TRBJ1-6; TRBD1 matches 7 bases. V was pared by 7 bases and J by 8 bases, with 5 bases of the junction left unmatched. The CDR3 length is 13 residues. Germline assignment: CDR1 LNHDA and CDR2 SQIVND (reference sequence). Here the CDR3 reads CASKHRGDSPLHF. In nucleotides, the CDR3 is TGTGCCAGTAAGCACAGGGGTGATTCACCCCTCCACTTT.

This chain connects TRBV7-2 to TRBJ1-5; D possibly corresponds to TRBD1 (5 bases). V dropped 0 bases and J dropped 5 bases, with 5 bases sitting between them. The CDR3 length is 13 residues. Germline CDR1 reads SGHTA; CDR2 reads FQGNSA. The CDR3 bases are TGTGCCAGCAGCTTAGCCAGGGATCAGCCCCAGCATTTT. Translating gives CASSLARDQPQHF. Together with reference TRBV7-2 and TRBJ1-5, the CDR3 gives the full variable domain: GAGVSQSPSNKVTEKGKDVELRCDPISGHTALYWYRQSLGQGLEFLIYFQGNSAPDKSGLPSDRFSAERTGGSVSTLTIQRTQQEDSAVYLCASSLARDQPQHFGDGTRLSIL.

The chain links TRBV6-5 to TRBJ1-4; 7 bases line up with TRBD1. The CDR3 has 12 residues. Germline V gene sequence: CDR1 MNHEY, CDR2 SVGAGI. J was trimmed by 8 bases and V by 5 bases; bases with no gene match: 2. The CDR3 spells CASSNRGEKLFF. In DNA, the CDR3 is TGTGCCAGCAGTAACAGGGGCGAAAAACTGTTTTTT.

The chain has TRBV25-1 and TRBJ2-2; D unclear. The germline CDR1 and CDR2 sequences are MGHDK and SYGVNS. V gave up 6 bases and J gave up 7 bases, with 9 bases separating them. This CDR3 contains 12 residues. CDR3 DNA: TGTGCCAGCAGGCACTCGGGCGGGGAGCTGTTTTTT. This translates into CASRHSGGELFF.

J is TRBJ2-4 and V is TRBV2; the D gene is possibly TRBD2 (5 bases). Trimming stripped 3 bases from V and 3 bases from J, with 12 bases between. This CDR3 is built from 15 residues. Germline V lookup: CDR1 SNHLY, CDR2 FYNNEI. CDR3 in amino acids: CASSDLVRDKNIQYF. The CDR3 nucleotides read TGTGCCAGCAGTGATCTGGTGAGGGACAAAAACATTCAGTACTTC. Combining the CDR3 with reference TRBV2 and TRBJ2-4 gives the whole variable domain EPEVTQTPSHQVTQMGQEVILRCVPISNHLYFYWYRQILGQKVEFLVSFYNNEISEKSEIFDDQFSVERPDGSNFTLKIRSTKLEDSAMYFCASSDLVRDKNIQYFGAGTRLSVL.

V is TRBV5-8 and J is TRBJ2-5, with 7 bases matching TRBD2. V was pared by 4 bases and J by 4 bases, with 7 bases of the junction left unmatched. The germline CDR1 and CDR2 sequences are SGHTS and YDEGEE. CDR3 size: 14 residues. The DNA for the CDR3 is TGTGCCAGCAGCCGTCGGACTAGTCCAGAGACCCAGTACTTC. Translation: CASSRRTSPETQYF. Full variable domain (remainder filled in from reference TRBV5-8 and TRBJ2-5): EAGVTQSPTHLIKTRGQQATLRCSPISGHTSVYWYQQALGLGLQFLLWYDEGEERNRGNFPPRFSGRQFPNYSSELNVNALELEDSALYLCASSRRTSPETQYFGPGTRLLVL.

This chain joins TRBV5-1 and TRBJ1-2; the match to TRBD1 covers 7 bases. V dropped 4 bases and J dropped 3; count of bases not matched to a gene: 6. Germline V gene sequence: CDR1 SGHRS, CDR2 YFSETQ. This CDR3 region has 14 residues. CDR3 sequence (DNA): TGCGCCAGCAGCCCCGGGACAGCCGACTATGGCTACACCTTC. Translated: CASSPGTADYGYTF.

The chain links TRBV3-1 (or the pseudogene TRBV3-2) to TRBJ2-7; 7 nucleotides align to TRBD1. The junction had 7 bases not matched to a gene; V was cut back by 4 bases and J by 4 bases. Per the germline V gene, CDR1 is LGHDT and CDR2 is YNNKEL (reference sequence). The CDR3 has 14 amino acids. CDR3 loop: CASSLRGGIYEQYF. The CDR3 region has the DNA TGTGCCAGCAGCCTCCGAGGGGGCATTTACGAGCAGTACTTC.

V usage is TRBV18 and J usage is TRBJ2-3; weak D call: TRBD1 (5 bases). The CDR3 is made up of 15 amino acids. Per germline, CDR1 KGHSH and CDR2 LQKENI. The ends were cut back, 3 bases at V and 4 bases at J, with 14 bases in the middle. The CDR3 sequence: CASSPGQAVADTQYF. Written as DNA, the CDR3 is TGTGCCAGCTCACCGGGGCAGGCCGTGGCAGATACGCAGTATTTT.

This chain connects TRBV9 to TRBJ2-7; D gene uncertain. CDR3 length equals 14 residues. Germline assignment: CDR1 SGDLS and CDR2 YYNGEE. The V end lost 0 bases, the J end lost 2 bases, and 9 bases lay between the germline ends. CDR3 amino acids: CASSVGAETYEQYF. Here the CDR3 DNA reads TGTGCCAGCAGCGTAGGGGCCGAAACCTACGAGCAGTACTTC. The variable domain in full, with the rest retrieved from reference TRBV9 and TRBJ2-7, is DSGVTQTPKHLITATGQRVTLRCSPRSGDLSVYWYQQSLDQGLQFLIQYYNGEERAKGNILERFSAQQFPDLHSELNLSSLELGDSALYFCASSVGAETYEQYFGPGTRLTVT.

This clone turned up a few times. This chain links TRBV5-6 with TRBJ2-7; TRBD1 aligns across 7 bases. Germline CDR1 reads SGHDT; CDR2 reads YYEEEE. The CDR3 extends over 15 amino acids. V lost 3 bases, J lost 2 bases, and 8 bases stayed unmatched. Here the CDR3 DNA reads TGTGCCAGCAGCTACAAAGACAGGGCCGCCTACGAGCAGTACTTC. The encoded protein is CASSYKDRAAYEQYF.

A remark on this clone: Its ends do not fully match the called genes, so a read error is possible. The genes are TRBV5-1 and TRBJ2-7; D not certain. The CDR3 length is 13 residues. Germline lookup yields CDR1 SGHRS and CDR2 YFSETQ. This CDR3 is CASSVHSSYEQYF. DNA for the CDR3: TGCGCAAGCAGCGTCCACTCCTCCTACGAGCAGTACTTC.

The chain couples TRBV3-1 (or the pseudogene TRBV3-2) to TRBJ2-5; D is possibly TRBD1 (7 bases). The ends were cut back, 1 base at V and 4 bases at J, with 19 bases in the middle. The length of the CDR3 is 17 residues. Germline loops: CDR1 LGHDT, CDR2 YNNKEL (reference sequence). Here the CDR3 DNA reads TGTGCCAGCAGCCAAGCCCTAGGAGGGGGCAGGGGAGAGACCCAGTACTTC. The encoded protein is CASSQALGGGRGETQYF.